Listed below are T cell receptor beta chains from one sample, sequenced in a study of identical twins. TCRdb called the 5' RACE reads again in MiXCR, with one record for every CDR3 protein. The data hold about 660,000 distinct CDR3 sequences, with more than 6.5% observed a single time. This sample was also put to use in a study of yellow fever vaccine responses in identical twins.

The sequencing sample was made of PBMCs. The receptors originated from a woman between 18 and 29 years old in good health. Each CDR3 is given with its conserved first and last residue. A D gene is named only where the DNA matches it firmly. Size tells how often a clone was seen (once, few, many) or the class of an expanded clone, and some rows leave it out.

D,size,J,V,CDR3,DNA
TRBD1,many,TRBJ2-3,TRBV6-5,CASSYDRDTDTQYF,TGTGCCAGCAGTTACGACAGGGACACAGATACGCAGTATTTT
TRBD1,many,TRBJ2-7,TRBV29-1,CSVEDGTGNYEQYF,TGCAGCGTTGAAGACGGGACAGGGAACTACGAGCAGTACTTC
TRBD1,-,TRBJ2-3,TRBV29-1,CSVGKTGGNTDTQYF,TGCAGCGTTGGGAAGACAGGGGGAAACACAGATACGCAGTATTTT
-,many,TRBJ2-1,TRBV20-1,CSARDLGRAPPDNEQFF,TGCAGTGCTAGAGATCTGGGAAGGGCCCCCCCGGACAATGAGCAGTTCTTC
TRBD1,few,TRBJ2-3,TRBV12-3/TRBV12-4,CASSFAGGSADTQYF,TGTGCCAGCAGTTTTGCAGGGGGCAGCGCAGATACGCAGTATTTT
-,many,TRBJ1-1,TRBV5-1,CASSLGGSTEAFF,TGCGCCAGCAGCTTGGGGGGTAGCACTGAAGCTTTCTTT
TRBD1,-,TRBJ2-5,TRBV28,CASRQPGQGSGTQYF,TGTGCCAGCAGACAACCGGGACAGGGTAGCGGGACCCAGTACTTC
-,few,TRBJ2-2,TRBV7-9,CASSSLSNTGELFF,TGTGCCAGCAGCTCCCTTAGTAACACCGGGGAGCTGTTTTTT
-,-,TRBJ2-1,TRBV6-5,CASSYLFGPPSQEQFF,TGTGCCAGCAGTTACCTCTTCGGGCCCCCTTCACAAGAGCAGTTCTTC
TRBD1,few,TRBJ2-7,TRBV6-1,CASSGNSGGYLYEQYF,TGTGCCAGCAGTGGGAATTCAGGGGGCTACCTCTACGAGCAGTACTTC
-,-,TRBJ2-1,TRBV24-1,CATSDLNNEQFF,TGTGCCACCAGTGATTTAAACAATGAGCAGTTCTTC
TRBD1,-,TRBJ2-7,TRBV27,CASSPTGDSYEQYF,TGTGCCAGCAGCCCGACAGGGGATTCCTACGAGCAGTACTTC
-,few,TRBJ1-2,TRBV29-1,CSVGQGYGYTF,TGCAGCGTTGGGCAGGGCTATGGCTACACCTTC
TRBD1,many,TRBJ1-2,TRBV2,CAGSQGGDYGYTF,TGTGCCGGTTCACAGGGGGGGGACTATGGCTACACCTTC
-,-,TRBJ2-6,TRBV28,CASSFDFSGANVLTF,TGTGCCAGCAGTTTCGACTTCTCTGGGGCCAACGTCCTGACTTTC
TRBD2,-,TRBJ2-1,TRBV7-6,CASSLASGLAPNEQFF,TGTGCCAGCAGCTTAGCCTCGGGACTAGCTCCCAATGAGCAGTTCTTC
TRBD2,few,TRBJ2-3,TRBV20-1,CSAAGVVDTQYF,TGCAGTGCAGCGGGGGTAGTTGATACGCAGTATTTT
-,many,TRBJ2-2,TRBV10-3,CAIGVRTAGSGELFF,TGTGCCATCGGAGTTCGGACAGCGGGATCCGGGGAGCTGTTTTTT
TRBD2,few,TRBJ2-1,TRBV28,CASSREPGLVNEQFF,TGTGCCAGCAGTCGGGAACCTGGACTAGTCAATGAGCAGTTCTTC
TRBD2,few,TRBJ2-3,TRBV9,CASSVAPSGSTDTQYF,TGTGCCAGCAGCGTAGCTCCTAGCGGGAGCACAGATACGCAGTATTTT
-,few,TRBJ2-2,TRBV12-3/TRBV12-4,CASSGGTSTGELFF,TGTGCCAGCAGTGGCGGGACTTCCACCGGGGAGCTGTTTTTT
-,few,TRBJ2-7,TRBV6-5,CASSSTEYGVQYF,TGTGCCAGCAGTTCGACAGAGTACGGCGTGCAGTACTTC
-,many,TRBJ2-3,TRBV12-3/TRBV12-4,CASNPTGSTDTQYF,TGTGCCAGCAATCCGACAGGAAGCACAGATACGCAGTATTTT
-,-,TRBJ2-7,TRBV7-2,CASSPRVGIYEQYF,TGTGCCAGCAGCCCTCGGGTGGGGATCTACGAGCAGTACTTC
TRBD2,few,TRBJ2-7,TRBV12-3/TRBV12-4,CASSQTSGGSEQYF,TGTGCCAGCAGTCAGACTAGCGGGGGTTCCGAGCAGTACTTC
-,-,TRBJ2-3,TRBV4-3,CASSQDLSEPTDTQYF,TGCGCCAGCAGCCAAGACCTATCGGAGCCAACAGATACGCAGTATTTT
TRBD2,few,TRBJ2-1,TRBV28,CASSFAGTSRNEQFF,TGTGCCAGCAGTTTCGCCGGGACTAGTCGGAATGAGCAGTTCTTC
-,-,TRBJ2-3,TRBV7-9,CASRIRRGLADTQYF,TGTGCCAGCAGGATACGTCGAGGGTTGGCAGATACGCAGTATTTT
TRBD2,-,TRBJ2-7,TRBV7-2,CASSSPRLAGSHEQYF,TGTGCCAGCAGCTCACCTAGGCTAGCGGGAAGCCACGAGCAGTACTTC
-,few,TRBJ2-7,TRBV28,CASSFIGGGSYEQYF,TGTGCCAGCAGTTTCATTGGGGGTGGAAGCTACGAGCAGTACTTC
TRBD2,many,TRBJ2-7,TRBV7-2,CASSLRLAGLFEQYF,TGTGCCAGCAGCTTACGACTAGCGGGACTTTTCGAGCAGTACTTC
-,-,TRBJ2-3,TRBV11-3,CASSLRTQGTDTQYF,TGTGCCAGCAGCTTAAGGACCCAGGGGACAGATACGCAGTATTTT
TRBD1,-,TRBJ2-7,TRBV29-1,CSVWTGGEQYF,TGCAGCGTTTGGACAGGGGGTGAGCAGTACTTC
-,-,TRBJ2-3,TRBV6-1,CASSPVYSDTQYF,TGTGCCAGCAGTCCGGTGTACTCAGATACGCAGTATTTT
-,-,TRBJ2-7,TRBV5-5,CASSLTDGAYEQYF,TGTGCCAGCAGCTTGACGGACGGGGCCTACGAGCAGTACTTC
-,few,TRBJ2-3,TRBV7-2,CASSPQGRGSTDTQYF,TGTGCCAGCAGCCCCCAGGGGAGGGGGAGCACAGATACGCAGTATTTT
TRBD2,-,TRBJ2-4,TRBV2,CASTPGTSGRSIQYF,TGTGCCAGCACACCCGGGACTAGCGGCCGGAGCATTCAGTACTTC